Shown below are 29 T cell receptor beta chains from a single sample sequenced in a study of blood T cells in healthy people across ages. A second roughly 6 to 12 cycle PCR used barcoded and J-beta primers. A single record per CDR3 protein comes from TCRdb applying MiXCR to the 5' RACE reads. The data show 850,000 to 950,000 distinct CDR3 sequences, with under 30% seen just once and roughly a sixth held by the top ten. The sequenced sample consisted of blood. The receptor set was obtained from a woman aged 80 or over in good health.

This clonotype was seen more than once but under ten times. A much larger clone lies a single base off, so this may be a read error. J is TRBJ1-2 and V is TRBV6-1; D remains unclear. CDR3 length: 13 residues. Trimming left V 6 bases short and J 4 bases short, with 12 bases between. Germline loops: CDR1 MNHNS, CDR2 SASEGT. The CDR3 spells CASSADGRYGYTF. In nucleotides, the CDR3 is TGTGCCAGCAGCGCGGACGGCCGCTATGGCTACACCTTC.

This clonotype was counted a few times. Germline is not matched at one junction end, which may reflect a read error. V is TRBV4-2 and J is TRBJ1-4; a weak D match, TRBD1 (5 bases). Germline lookup yields CDR1 LGHNA and CDR2 YNFKEQ. This CDR3 spans 16 amino acids. The CDR3, as DNA: TGTGCCAGCAGCCAAGACCGGGGGAAAACTAATGAAGAACTGTTTTTT. This sequence encodes CASSQDRGKTNEELFF.

Notes on this clonotype: A much larger clonotype is one base distant, so this may be a read error. This chain uses TRBV6-5 with TRBJ2-7; TRBD1 agrees at 7 bases. J gave up 7 bases and V 10 bases, and 19 bases lay outside the gene matches. In germline, CDR1 is MNHEY, CDR2 SVGAGI. The CDR3 has 15 amino acids. The CDR3 nucleotides read TGTGCCACAGGGGGTTTTATCGGTACTTACAATGAGCAGTACTTC. Protein: CATGGFIGTYNEQYF.

This rearrangement joins TRBV29-1 to TRBJ2-7; 8 bases map to TRBD2. V lost 5 bases, J lost 3 bases, and 6 bases stayed unmatched. The CDR3 is 13 amino acids. Germline-derived CDR1 and CDR2 are SQVTM and ANQGSEA. The CDR3 region is CSVKREIGYEQYF. In DNA form, the CDR3 reads TGCAGCGTTAAGCGGGAGATCGGCTACGAGCAGTACTTC.

This clonotype has a handful of counts. The chain couples TRBV12-3 or TRBV12-4 to TRBJ1-2, with D unresolved. The CDR3 consists of 12 residues. With 5 bases removed from V and 2 bases from J, the gap between germline ends came to 6 bases. DNA of the CDR3: TGTGCCAGCAGTAGGATGAACTATGGCTACACCTTC. Translation: CASSRMNYGYTF.

This clonotype has just a few counts. This chain uses TRBV30 with TRBJ1-2; the D gene is possibly TRBD1 (5 bases). V shed 0 bases and J shed 0 bases, with 8 bases lying between them. The germline V gene encodes CDR1 GTSNPN and CDR2 SVGIG (reference sequence). CDR3 length equals 14 residues. The CDR3 protein is CAWSVGGSNYGYTF. The CDR3 DNA reads as TGTGCCTGGAGTGTGGGGGGATCTAACTATGGCTACACCTTC. Full variable domain (rest looked up from reference TRBV30 and TRBJ1-2): SQTIHQWPATLVQPVGSPLSLECTVEGTSNPNLYWYRQAAGRGLQLLFYSVGIGQISSEVPQNLSASRPQDRQFILSSKKLLLSDSGFYLCAWSVGGSNYGYTFGSGTRLTVV.

This clonotype was observed many times. This chain joins TRBV4-3 and TRBJ2-4; D is undetermined. Germline V lookup: CDR1 LGHNA, CDR2 YSLEER. The CDR3 consists of 13 residues. V lost 0 bases, J lost 7 bases, and 7 bases lay in between. The CDR3 coding sequence is TGCGCCAGCAGCCAAGACGCATTTAACATTCAGTACTTC. It specifies CASSQDAFNIQYF.

In its sample, this clonotype was seen many times. This chain joins TRBV6-2 or TRBV6-3 and TRBJ1-6; D may be TRBD1 (6 bases). The V gene's germline CDR1 is MNHEY and CDR2 SVGEGT. This CDR3 region has 15 residues. Trimming left V 7 bases short and J 9 bases short, with 19 bases between. The CDR3: CASNSGYREGSPLHF. The DNA of the CDR3 is TGTGCCAGCAACTCCGGGTACAGGGAAGGTTCACCCCTCCACTTT.

This clonotype was seen only once. V and J are TRBV6-2 or TRBV6-3 and TRBJ2-4; weak D call: TRBD2 (5 bases). This CDR3 is 13 amino acids long. Trimming shortened V by 5 bases and J by 9 bases, and 14 bases separated the two germline ends. From germline, CDR1 is MNHEY and CDR2 SVGEGT. The CDR3 loop is CASSDYASSIQYF. The CDR3 DNA is TGTGCCAGCAGTGACTACGCGAGCAGCATTCAGTACTTC.

As to this clonotype: Since no conserved phenylalanine or tryptophan closes the CDR3, a read error is the likely cause. This sequence joins TRBV12-3 or TRBV12-4 and TRBJ2-3, with D unclear. The CDR3 has 14 residues. Trimming removed 6 bases at V and 3 bases at J, with 13 bases between. The DNA of the CDR3 is TGTGCCAGCAGCTCTGGCCTGAGAACAGATACGCAGTATTCC. It specifies CASSSGLRTDTQYS.

On this clonotype: Given a much more abundant clone one base away, this may be a read error. V is TRBV5-1 and J is TRBJ2-5; the D is unclear. Trimming took off 4 bases at V and 11 bases at J, with 18 bases between the two ends. The CDR3 loop spans 13 amino acids. Germline V gene data show CDR1 as SGHRS and CDR2 as YFSETQ. Written as DNA, the CDR3 is TGCGCCAGCAGCCCCAACCAGGTAAATGAGCAGTACTTC. Its protein product is CASSPNQVNEQYF.

Details on this clonotype: Being one base from a much bigger clone, this may be a read error. V is TRBV11-2 and J is TRBJ2-5; D remains ambiguous. The CDR3 loop spans 13 amino acids. The germline V gene has CDR1 SGHAT and CDR2 FQNNGV. Here the CDR3 reads CAGSSGYQETQYF. CDR3 nucleotide sequence: TGTGCCGGCAGCTCAGGCTACCAAGAGACCCAGTACTTC.

V and J are TRBV12-3 or TRBV12-4 and TRBJ2-3; D gene uncertain. The CDR3 sequence is 15 residues long. The germline V and J ends were trimmed by 6 bases and 11 bases, with 24 bases remaining between them. The CDR3 sequence: CASSLLVSRADVQYF. As DNA, the CDR3 is TGTGCCAGCAGCTTACTGGTTTCTCGCGCAGATGTGCAGTATTTT.

Only a few counts were recorded for this clonotype. The rearrangement links TRBV5-1 to TRBJ1-2; maybe TRBD1 (5 bases). CDR3 size: 13 residues. Trimming removed 4 bases at V and 7 bases at J, with 14 bases between. Germline CDR1 reads SGHRS; CDR2 reads YFSETQ. This chain's CDR3 is CASSLFRDGGYTF. The CDR3 nucleotides read TGCGCCAGCAGCCTCTTCAGGGATGGTGGCTACACCTTC.

In this sample, this clonotype turned up many times. This chain uses TRBV4-3 with TRBJ1-6, with 8 bases aligning to TRBD1. The ends lost 1 base at V and 10 bases at J; junction bases unmatched: 12. Germline V gene lookup returns CDR1 LGHNA and CDR2 YSLEER. The CDR3 has 17 amino acids. The CDR3 loop is CASSQVGGGQGLSPLHF. The CDR3 DNA follows: TGCGCCAGCAGCCAAGTTGGAGGCGGACAGGGTCTATCACCCCTCCACTTT.

This clonotype occurred many times. The J gene is TRBJ2-3, the V gene TRBV4-2, with 11 bases aligning to TRBD2. This CDR3 is 18 amino acids long. Trimming cost V 4 bases and J 5 bases; bases outside gene matches: 14. Germline assignment: CDR1 LGHNA and CDR2 YNFKEQ. CDR3 amino acids: CASSPSSGLAGGRDTQYF. DNA of the CDR3: TGTGCCAGCAGCCCCTCCTCCGGACTAGCGGGCGGGCGAGATACGCAGTATTTT.

This clonotype was observed many times. The CDR3 coding sequence is TGTGCCAGCAGCTCAAGACAGTACTACAATGAGCAGTTCTTC. This gives the protein CASSSRQYYNEQFF. The chain carries TRBV7-2 and TRBJ2-1; D may be TRBD1 (5 bases). Looked up from germline, CDR1 is SGHTA and CDR2 is FQGNSA. V lost 4 bases to trimming and J lost 3 bases, with 10 bases between them. The CDR3 has 14 residues.

This clonotype was recorded many times. The V gene is TRBV20-1, the J gene TRBJ2-1; 12 bases agree with TRBD2. CDR1 is DFQATT, CDR2 SNEGSKA, per germline (reference sequence). The CDR3 is made up of 20 amino acids. Trimming took 0 bases from V and 0 from J; bases not matched to a gene: 12. This CDR3 is CSARDTLTSGGAYSYNEQFF. The DNA of the CDR3 is TGCAGTGCTAGAGATACTCTGACTAGCGGGGGCGCCTACTCCTACAATGAGCAGTTCTTC.

This clonotype occurred many times. This chain connects TRBV18 to TRBJ2-1, with a weak D call TRBD1 (6 bases). Germline lookup yields CDR1 KGHSH and CDR2 LQKENI. With 1 base removed from V and 5 bases from J, the gap between germline ends came to 9 bases. This CDR3 is built from 14 residues. The CDR3 is CASSPQQGNNEQFF. In DNA, the CDR3 is TGTGCCAGCTCACCACAACAGGGTAACAATGAGCAGTTCTTC.

Many counts were recorded for this clonotype. The genes are TRBV4-3 and TRBJ1-2, with D possibly being TRBD1 (6 bases). This CDR3 is 17 amino acids long. Germline V gives CDR1 LGHNA, CDR2 YSLEER. The ends were cut back, 1 base at V and 8 bases at J, with 23 bases in the middle. Here the CDR3 DNA reads TGCGCCAGCAGCCAAGGGCCCTCGGACAGCCAGCTCGGCGGCTACACCTTC. It yields the protein CASSQGPSDSQLGGYTF.

A few counts support this clonotype. A much larger clone differs from this one at a single base, so this may be a read error. Here the CDR3 reads CAIRDGPSGNEQYF. Here the CDR3 DNA reads TGTGCCATCAGGGACGGGCCCTCTGGGAATGAGCAGTACTTC. The V and J genes are TRBV10-3 and TRBJ2-7; D is undetermined. From germline, CDR1 is ENHRY and CDR2 SYGVKD. This CDR3 is 14 amino acids long. V lost 6 bases and J lost 7, with 19 bases in between.

This clonotype was picked up many times. This chain uses TRBV5-1 with TRBJ2-6, with TRBD2 as a possible D gene (6 bases). CDR3 size: 15 residues. Germline-derived CDR1 and CDR2 are SGHRS and YFSETQ. Trimming took off 6 bases at V and 0 bases at J, with 10 bases between the two ends. The CDR3 protein is CASTSRGSGANVLTF. The CDR3 DNA reads as TGCGCCAGCACCTCGCGGGGCTCTGGGGCCAACGTCCTGACTTTC.

This clonotype was found many times. This chain connects TRBV6-2 or TRBV6-3 to TRBJ2-1, with TRBD2 matching 10 bases. Trimming removed 2 bases from V and 7 bases from J; junction bases left unmatched: 5. The CDR3 consists of 15 residues. Germline values: CDR1 MNHEY, CDR2 SVGEGT. The CDR3: CASSYSELAGNEQFF. For the CDR3, the DNA is TGTGCCAGCAGTTACAGTGAACTAGCGGGGAATGAGCAGTTCTTC.

This clonotype appeared a single time. Mismatch with germline at one junction end may stem from a read error. The gene calls are TRBV6-2 or TRBV6-3 and TRBJ1-1; tentative D call: TRBD1 (6 bases). The germline CDR1 and CDR2 sequences are MNHEY and SVGEGT. CDR3 length: 14 amino acids. This CDR3 is CAGSYRQANTEAFF. The CDR3 nucleotides are TGTGCCGGCAGTTATCGACAGGCGAACACTGAAGCTTTCTTT.

This chain connects TRBV9 to TRBJ2-6; tentatively, D is TRBD1 (6 bases). The V gene lost 0 bases and the J gene lost 4 bases, with 8 bases spanning the gap. CDR3 size: 15 residues. Germline V lookup: CDR1 SGDLS, CDR2 YYNGEE. CDR3 sequence: CASSVGRGGANVLTF. In nucleotides, the CDR3 is TGTGCCAGCAGCGTAGGCAGGGGAGGGGCCAACGTCCTGACTTTC.

The chain joins TRBV11-2 to TRBJ2-3, with D possibly TRBD2 on 5 matching bases. The V end was cut by 11 bases, the J end by 3 bases, with 15 bases between. The length of the CDR3 is 13 residues. Germline V CDR1 and CDR2: SGHAT, FQNNGV. CDR3 coding DNA: TGTGCCTCTGGGGAGCTCCTTACAGATACGCAGTATTTT. It encodes CASGELLTDTQYF. Variable domain in full (rest from reference TRBV11-2 and TRBJ2-3): EAGVAQSPRYKIIEKRQSVAFWCNPISGHATLYWYQQILGQGPKLLIQFQNNGVVDDSQLPKDRFSAERLKGVDSTLKIQPAKLEDSAVYLCASGELLTDTQYFGPGTRLTVL.

The sample holds many counts of this clonotype. The genes are TRBV6-2 or TRBV6-3 and TRBJ1-2, with 9 bases aligning to TRBD1. The CDR3 has 16 amino acids. Unmatched junction bases numbered 12, after V lost 5 bases and J lost 5 bases. The germline V gene has CDR1 MNHEY and CDR2 SVGEGT. The CDR3 DNA follows: TGTGCCAGCAGTCCCCTACCGGGACAGGGTAATTATGGCTACACCTTC. It yields the protein CASSPLPGQGNYGYTF.

This chain uses TRBV20-1 with TRBJ1-3; D is uncertain. CDR1 and CDR2 from the germline V gene are DFQATT and SNEGSKA (reference sequence). Trimming left V 2 bases short and J 2 bases short, with 16 bases between. The CDR3 consists of 16 residues. In DNA, the CDR3 is TGCAGTGCTAGAAGACCGGGAGCGGCACCTGGAAACACCATATATTTT. Residues: CSARRPGAAPGNTIYF.

The chain has TRBV24-1 and TRBJ2-3, with D possibly matching TRBD2 (6 bases). The CDR3 spans 12 residues. Trimming removed 3 bases at V and 8 bases at J, with 8 bases between. Per germline, CDR1 KGHDR and CDR2 SFDVKD. CDR3 DNA sequence: TGTGCCACCAGTGATGGGGGGTTTACGCAGTATTTT. Its protein is CATSDGGFTQYF.